One sample yielded the 28 T cell receptor beta chains listed below, sequenced in a study of OX40 agonist ivuxolimab in advanced cancers. TCRdb's copy holds only in-frame clones and misses some; the assay was immunoSEQ multiplex PCR. The data contain about 15,000 clones, about 80% of them singletons. The sequenced sample was CD4+ or CD8+ T cells sorted from blood, obtained in a trial of the OX40 agonist ivuxolimab. The receptors derive from an adult with an advanced solid tumor such as melanoma, head and neck, liver or kidney cancer.

The CDR3 loop reads CASTAFNKDEQFF. For the CDR3, the DNA is TGTGCCAGCACCGCATTTAACAAAGATGAGCAGTTCTTC. The V call is TRBV5-4, the J call TRBJ2-1; no definite D call. In germline, CDR1 is SGHNT, CDR2 YYREEE (reference sequence). V was cut by 6 bases and J by 8 bases, with 15 bases left in between. The length of the CDR3 is 13 residues.

The rearrangement joins TRBV7-9 to TRBJ2-7; the match to TRBD1 covers 7 bases. The CDR3 runs to 14 residues. Germline V lookup: CDR1 SEHNR, CDR2 FQNEAQ (reference sequence). V gave up 4 bases and J gave up 5 bases; unmatched junction bases: 8. The DNA of the CDR3 is TGTGCCAGCAGCTCAGAGGACAGGATCCACGAGCAGTACTTC. This gives the protein CASSSEDRIHEQYF.

In its sample, this clone was seen once. The chain recombines TRBV28 with TRBJ2-7; D ambiguous. V was shortened by 2 bases and J by 4 bases, with 6 bases between the two germline ends. The CDR3 totals 12 residues. From germline, CDR1 is MDHEN and CDR2 SYDVKM. The CDR3 nucleotides are TGTGCCAGCAGTTTACCTACGTACGAGCAGTACTTC. Translation: CASSLPTYEQYF.

In this sample, this clone turned up once. The chain links TRBV10-3 to TRBJ2-7; no reliable D call. The length of the CDR3 is 13 residues. Germline CDR1 reads ENHRY; CDR2 reads SYGVKD. Between the trimmed V and J ends, which lost 0 bases and 1 base, there was a span of 4 bases. The CDR3 spells CAISESTSYEQYF. In DNA form, the CDR3 reads TGTGCCATCAGTGAGTCAACATCCTACGAGCAGTACTTC.

The J gene is TRBJ2-5, the V gene TRBV7-2; the D gene could be TRBD1 or TRBD2 (5 bases each). The CDR3 sequence is 13 residues long. Germline CDR1 SGHTA, CDR2 FQGNSA. The CDR3 here is CSSGWGSGETQYF. CDR3 nucleotides: TGTAGTTCCGGGTGGGGGTCGGGAGAGACCCAGTACTTC. The entire variable domain, with the rest obtained from reference TRBV7-2 and TRBJ2-5, is as follows: GAGVSQSPSNKVTEKGKDVELRCDPISGHTALYWYRQSLGQGLEFLIYFQGNSAPDKSGLPSDRFSAERTGGSVSTLTIQRTQQEDSAVYLCSSGWGSGETQYFGPGTRLLVL.

This clone occurred many times. This CDR3 is CASSDRGGTDTQYF. The CDR3 nucleotides read TGTGCCAGCAGTGACAGGGGGGGGACAGATACGCAGTATTTT. The V and J genes are TRBV6-4 and TRBJ2-3, with D perhaps TRBD2 (7 bases). This CDR3 spans 14 amino acids. CDR1 is MRHNA, CDR2 SNTAGT, per germline. V dropped 2 bases and J dropped 3 bases, with 9 bases sitting between them.

This rearrangement joins TRBV28 to TRBJ2-7, with TRBD2 as a possible D gene (5 bases). The V end lost 5 bases, the J end lost 5 bases, and 28 bases lay between the germline ends. The CDR3 runs to 18 residues. Germline CDR1 MDHEN, CDR2 SYDVKM. CDR3 in amino acids: CASSGYFGKAANLDEQYF. In DNA, the CDR3 is TGTGCCAGCAGTGGGTATTTCGGGAAGGCCGCTAACCTTGACGAGCAGTACTTC.

This rearrangement joins TRBV4-2 to TRBJ2-2; D remains ambiguous. Germline V gene lookup returns CDR1 LGHNA and CDR2 YNFKEQ. This CDR3 has 15 amino acids. Deletions cut 0 bases from V and 2 bases from J, with 7 bases between. The CDR3 coding sequence is TGTGCCAGCAGCCAAGATACCCAAAACACCGGGGAGCTGTTTTTT. Translated: CASSQDTQNTGELFF.

The chain links TRBV7-8 to TRBJ2-5; 8 bases agree with TRBD1. Gene TRBJ2-7 matches the end of the DNA better, so the J call may be wrong. The CDR3 covers 14 residues. Germline V gene lookup returns CDR1 SGHVS and CDR2 FQNEAQ. CDR3 nucleotide sequence: TGTGCCAGCAGCCCCCAGGGGGCAGGTTACGAGCAGTACTTC. Its translation: CASSPQGAGYEQYF.

The count of this clone is one. This chain uses TRBV6-5 with TRBJ2-6, with D perhaps assigned TRBD1 or TRBD2 (5 bases each). This CDR3 region has 15 residues. Germline V gives CDR1 MNHEY, CDR2 SVGAGI. Trimming removed 2 bases at V and 5 bases at J, with 10 bases between. The CDR3 nucleotides are TGTGCCAGCAGTTACATCCGGGACCGGGCCAACGTCCTGACTTTC. Translation gives CASSYIRDRANVLTF.

The chain recombines TRBV28 with TRBJ2-3; TRBD2 aligns across 10 bases. This CDR3 comprises 19 residues. Germline CDR1 and CDR2: MDHEN and SYDVKM. V shed 5 bases and J 0 bases; nucleotides not matched to a gene: 14. The CDR3 sequence: CASSSPQRGGPYSTDTQYF. CDR3 nucleotide sequence: TGTGCCAGCAGTAGCCCGCAGCGGGGGGGCCCTTATAGCACAGATACGCAGTATTTT.

This chain uses TRBV5-6 with TRBJ2-1; the match to TRBD1 covers 9 bases. The CDR3 extends over 15 amino acids. V trimming: 0 bases; J trimming: 5 bases; junction bases outside the gene matches: 3. Looked up from germline, CDR1 is SGHDT and CDR2 is YYEEEE. Written as DNA, the CDR3 is TGTGCCAGCAGCTTGGCTGGGACAGGGCACAATGAGCAGTTCTTC. Amino acids: CASSLAGTGHNEQFF.

This clone is a singleton in its sample. V and J are TRBV28 and TRBJ1-2, with D possibly matching TRBD1 (6 bases). V shed 3 bases and J shed 7 bases, with 15 bases lying between them. Germline values: CDR1 MDHEN, CDR2 SYDVKM. The CDR3 sequence is 14 residues long. The CDR3 protein is CASSFGLQGSGYTF. DNA of the CDR3: TGTGCCAGCAGTTTCGGTCTACAGGGAAGTGGCTACACCTTC.

This clone turned up a few times. The chain has TRBV4-2 and TRBJ2-1, with TRBD1 as a possible D gene (5 bases). V was shortened by 2 bases and J by 7 bases, with 21 bases between the two germline ends. CDR1 and CDR2 (germline): LGHNA, YNFKEQ. The CDR3 consists of 17 residues. The CDR3 coding sequence is TGTGCCAGCAGCCAAAACCTACAGGTCCAAACCGGAAATGAGCAGTTCTTC. Translating gives CASSQNLQVQTGNEQFF.

The chain recombines TRBV14 with TRBJ2-7; D is uncertain. Trimming shortened V by 2 bases and J by 1 base, and 9 bases separated the two germline ends. From germline, CDR1 is SGHDN and CDR2 FVKESK. This CDR3 spans 14 amino acids. CDR3 nucleotide sequence: TGTGCCAGCAGCCAACCCGAATTTTCCTACGAGCAGTACTTC. This sequence encodes CASSQPEFSYEQYF.

This chain uses TRBV27 with TRBJ1-6; D remains ambiguous. Per germline, CDR1 MNHEY and CDR2 SMNVEV (reference sequence). V was pared by 2 bases and J by 2 bases, with 7 bases between. The CDR3 covers 15 residues. In nucleotides, the CDR3 is TGTGCCAGCAGTTTAGTCCGGGCCTATAATTCACCCCTCCACTTT. This sequence encodes CASSLVRAYNSPLHF.

This chain connects TRBV19 to TRBJ1-1; no reliable D call. The CDR3 runs to 15 residues. Trimming removed 3 bases from V and 1 base from J, with 12 bases in between. CDR1 is LNHDA, CDR2 SQIVND, per germline (reference sequence). As DNA, the CDR3 is TGTGCCAGTAGTATTTTGTCAGCAACGAACACTGAAGCTTTCTTT. This codes for CASSILSATNTEAFF. Supplemented by reference TRBV19 and TRBJ1-1, the full variable domain reads DGGITQSPKYLFRKEGQNVTLSCEQNLNHDAMYWYRQDPGQGLRLIYYSQIVNDFQKGDIAEGYSVSREKKESFPLTVTSAQKNPTAFYLCASSILSATNTEAFFGQGTRLTVV.

The chain employs TRBV28 and TRBJ1-1; possibly TRBD1 for D (5 bases). Germline V gene lookup returns CDR1 MDHEN and CDR2 SYDVKM. V gave up 2 bases and J gave up 3 bases, with 16 bases separating them. This CDR3 is built from 16 residues. The CDR3 reads CASSLIIGTRDTEAFF. CDR3 coding DNA: TGTGCCAGCAGTTTAATCATCGGGACCAGGGACACTGAAGCTTTCTTT.

The V gene is TRBV5-6, the J gene TRBJ1-2; 8 positions agree with TRBD1. The CDR3 runs 12 residues. The trim removed 5 bases at V and 6 bases at J, leaving 3 bases unmatched. CDR1 and CDR2 (germline): SGHDT, YYEEEE. The CDR3 loop is CASRSGGHGYTF. The CDR3 bases are TGTGCCAGCAGGTCAGGGGGCCATGGCTACACCTTC.

The chain combines TRBV2 with TRBJ1-4; no clear D. Germline CDR1 and CDR2: SNHLY and FYNNEI. V was clipped by 3 bases and J by 5 bases, with 16 bases between them. CDR3 size: 16 residues. The CDR3 spells CASSDLSGARNEKLFF. The CDR3 DNA sequence: TGTGCCAGCAGTGACCTTAGCGGAGCCCGGAATGAAAAACTGTTTTTT.

The chain combines TRBV6-5 with TRBJ2-1, with 10 bases lining up with TRBD2. The CDR3 runs 16 residues. With V trimmed by 4 bases and J by 7 bases, 10 bases remained unmatched. Germline CDR1 and CDR2: MNHEY and SVGAGI. The CDR3 protein is CASSSLGLATRNEQFF. As DNA, the CDR3 is TGTGCCAGCAGTTCATTGGGACTAGCGACGAGAAATGAGCAGTTCTTC.

The J gene is TRBJ1-2, the V gene TRBV11-2, with a possible D match to TRBD1 (6 bases). There are 15 residues in the CDR3. CDR1 and CDR2 from the germline V gene are SGHAT and FQNNGV. Trimming pared 0 bases from V and 5 bases from J, leaving 13 bases between. The DNA of the CDR3 is TGTGCCAGCAGCTTAGAGATGGGGGGGGCTTATGGCTACACCTTC. Protein sequence: CASSLEMGGAYGYTF.

V usage is TRBV2 and J usage is TRBJ1-4; no reliable D call. The ends were cut back, 6 bases at V and 8 bases at J, with 4 bases in the middle. This CDR3 has 10 amino acids. The germline V gene encodes CDR1 SNHLY and CDR2 FYNNEI. Here the CDR3 reads CASRGEKLFF. The CDR3 DNA is TGTGCCAGCAGGGGGGAAAAACTGTTTTTT.

The rearrangement joins TRBV19 to TRBJ1-4; a possible D gene is TRBD1 (5 bases). The ends were cut back, 6 bases at V and 8 bases at J, with 19 bases in the middle. The germline V gene encodes CDR1 LNHDA and CDR2 SQIVND (reference sequence). CDR3 length: 15 amino acids. As DNA, the CDR3 is TGTGCCAGTAGGCCGGTAGGGACCGGAGAGGAAAAACTGTTTTTT. Translated: CASRPVGTGEEKLFF.

The chain joins TRBV5-6 to TRBJ2-7; no reliable D call. This CDR3 spans 13 amino acids. Germline V lookup: CDR1 SGHDT, CDR2 YYEEEE. Trimming shortened V by 0 bases and J by 1 base, and 5 bases separated the two germline ends. CDR3 sequence reads: CASSLGQSYEQYF. The CDR3, as DNA: TGTGCCAGCAGCTTGGGGCAGTCCTACGAGCAGTACTTC.

The rearrangement links TRBV6-6 to TRBJ2-3, with 8 bases aligning to TRBD2. Germline V gene lookup returns CDR1 MNHNY and CDR2 SVGAGI (reference sequence). The ends lost 5 bases at V and 1 base at J; junction bases unmatched: 5. This CDR3 contains 15 residues. CDR3 sequence reads: CASSHGLAGTDTQYF. Here the CDR3 DNA reads TGTGCCAGCAGTCACGGACTAGCAGGCACAGATACGCAGTATTTT.

CDR3 nucleotides: TGTGCCAGCAGCTTAGAGGGACTGAGCTCCTACGAGCAGTACTTC. As protein: CASSLEGLSSYEQYF. The chain employs TRBV7-2 and TRBJ2-7; maybe TRBD2 (6 bases). Germline V gene sequence: CDR1 SGHTA, CDR2 FQGNSA. The V gene lost 1 base and the J gene lost 0 bases, with 10 bases spanning the gap. This CDR3 is built from 15 residues.

V is TRBV4-3 and J is TRBJ2-3, with D perhaps matching TRBD2 (6 bases). The germline gives CDR1 LGHNA, CDR2 YSLEER. V lost 0 bases, J lost 2 bases, and 15 bases lay in between. The CDR3 loop spans 17 amino acids. CDR3 sequence (DNA): TGCGCCAGCAGCCAAGATTTGACGGGGGATTACACAGATACGCAGTATTTT. Protein product: CASSQDLTGDYTDTQYF.